This entry lists 5 T cell receptor beta chains sequenced from one sample in a study of response to subunit inactivated influenza vaccine. TCRdb re-analysed the RT-PCR reads in MiXCR, keeping a single row per CDR3 protein. The sample has hundreds of thousands of distinct CDR3 sequences, approximately 18% seen once; the top ten hold approximately 10%. The source was PBMCs from blood, collected about 5 days after vaccination. These receptors all come from a man aged 50-59 years who received an inactivated influenza vaccine.

As for this clonotype: As the CDR3 is not closed by the conserved phenylalanine or tryptophan, this likely results from a read error. This rearrangement joins TRBV10-3 to TRBJ2-2; 12 bases match TRBD2. CDR1 and CDR2 (germline): ENHRY, SYGVKD. The CDR3 consists of 15 residues. The V and J ends lost 5 bases and 7 bases, in that order; junction bases with no gene match: 5. In nucleotides, the CDR3 is TGTGCCATCAGTAGACTAGCGGGAGCGGACGGGGAGCTGTTTTCT. Residues: CAISRLAGADGELFS.

This clonotype showed up just a few times. The CDR3 nucleotides read TGCAGCGTTGACGACAGGGGGCTTGGCTACACCTTC. Its translation: CSVDDRGLGYTF. The chain recombines TRBV29-1 with TRBJ1-2, with 10 bases lining up with TRBD1. The CDR3 is 12 residues long. The ends lost 3 bases at V and 7 bases at J; junction bases unmatched: 2. Germline values: CDR1 SQVTM, CDR2 ANQGSEA.

This rearrangement joins TRBV20-1 to TRBJ2-7; D is ambiguous. V dropped 6 bases and J dropped 2 bases, with 17 bases sitting between them. The CDR3 is 14 residues long. Looked up from germline, CDR1 is DFQATT and CDR2 is SNEGSKA (reference sequence). CDR3 nucleotides: TGCAGTGCCTCAATCGGCGTCCCCCCCTACGAGCAGTACTTC. Amino acid sequence: CSASIGVPPYEQYF.

The chain joins TRBV4-3 to TRBJ2-7; D possibly uses TRBD1 or TRBD2 (5 bases each). The CDR3 is 15 amino acids. V lost 1 base and J lost 0, with 10 bases in between. CDR1 and CDR2 (germline): LGHNA, YSLEER. The CDR3 DNA sequence: TGCGCCAGCAGCCAAGGAGCAGGGAGCTCCTACGAGCAGTACTTC. Its translation: CASSQGAGSSYEQYF.

The sample holds a few counts of this clonotype. V and J are TRBV20-1 and TRBJ1-5, with D perhaps matching TRBD1 (6 bases). Germline lookup yields CDR1 DFQATT and CDR2 SNEGSKA (reference sequence). V shed 6 bases and J shed 3 bases, with 12 bases lying between them. The CDR3 has 13 amino acids. The DNA of the CDR3 is TGCAGTGCAAAGAGACAGGTCAATCAGCCCCAGCATTTT. This codes for CSAKRQVNQPQHF.